This is a list of T cell receptor beta chains from one sample in a study of T cells in Graves' hyperthyroidism and ophthalmopathy. TCRdb ran MiXCR on the multiplex PCR reads and lists one entry per CDR3 protein. The sample holds some 740,000 distinct CDR3 sequences, around 15% seen once. The sample was blood. The receptors were gathered from a woman aged 18-29 years with Graves' hyperthyroidism. The CDR3 runs from the conserved cysteine through the conserved F or W. The order of the fields is CDR3 length, V gene, D gene, J gene, clone size, CDR3 protein, CDR3 DNA. D genes are given only for firm matches. The size field is filled for only some rows; it gives once, few, many or a size class.

12	TRBV28	-	TRBJ2-7	many	CASTDYFYEQYF	TGTGCCAGCACCGACTATTTCTACGAGCAGTACTTC
14	TRBV24-1	-	TRBJ2-5	many	CATSDSRWPGPQYF	TGTGCCACCAGTGATAGTCGATGGCCCGGACCCCAGTACTTC
17	TRBV19	TRBD1	TRBJ2-1	-	CASSILPRTGNYNEQFF	TGTGCCAGTAGTATCCTCCCCCGGACAGGGAACTACAATGAGCAGTTCTTC
15	TRBV9	-	TRBJ1-6	few	CASSVVPGPNSPLHF	TGTGCCAGCAGCGTAGTCCCGGGCCCGAATTCACCCCTCCACTTT
14	TRBV28	-	TRBJ2-2	many	CASFGGLGTGELFF	TGTGCCAGCTTCGGGGGCCTAGGCACCGGGGAGCTGTTTTTT
14	TRBV7-9	-	TRBJ2-3	-	CASSLAQATDTQYF	TGTGCCAGCAGCTTAGCCCAGGCAACAGATACGCAGTATTTT
14	TRBV2	TRBD1	TRBJ2-5	many	CASSGTGSGETQYF	TGTGCCAGCAGTGGGACAGGGTCAGGGGAGACCCAGTACTTC
15	TRBV20-1	-	TRBJ1-1	many	CSAPPIGGMGTEAFF	TGCAGTGCTCCGCCGATAGGGGGGATGGGCACTGAAGCTTTCTTT
13	TRBV11-3	-	TRBJ2-1	-	CASSLVEPYEQFF	TGTGCCAGCAGCTTAGTGGAGCCCTATGAGCAGTTCTTC
19	TRBV4-3	TRBD2	TRBJ2-5	few	CASSQYPGTSGSDSRTQYF	TGCGCCAGCAGCCAATACCCCGGGACTAGCGGGAGTGATTCAAGGACCCAGTACTTC
16	TRBV24-1	-	TRBJ2-6	few	CATSAAGVSGANVLTF	TGTGCCACCAGTGCTGCAGGGGTGTCGGGGGCCAACGTCCTGACTTTC
17	TRBV14	TRBD2	TRBJ2-5	-	CASSQAPRETKRETQYF	TGTGCCAGCAGCCAAGCCCCGCGGGAGACAAAGAGAGAGACCCAGTACTTC
14	TRBV12-3/TRBV12-4	-	TRBJ2-2	few	CASSEGQNTGELFF	TGTGCCAGCAGTGAGGGACAGAACACCGGGGAGCTGTTTTTT
13	TRBV7-7	-	TRBJ2-1	many	CASSLERFNEQFF	TGTGCCAGCAGCTTAGAGAGGTTCAATGAGCAGTTCTTC
13	TRBV7-3	-	TRBJ2-5	many	CASSRGLDETQYF	TGTGCCAGCAGCCGGGGCCTCGACGAGACCCAGTACTTC
15	TRBV18	-	TRBJ2-4	many	CASSETAIAKNIQYF	TGTGCCAGCTCCGAGACGGCCATAGCCAAAAACATTCAGTACTTC
15	TRBV7-2	-	TRBJ2-1	many	CASSPPGLTYNEQFF	TGTGCCAGCAGTCCACCGGGACTTACCTACAATGAGCAGTTCTTC
16	TRBV2	TRBD2	TRBJ2-1	many	CASSVAGGSSYNEQFF	TGTGCCAGCAGTGTGGCGGGCGGGAGCTCCTACAATGAGCAGTTCTTC
11	TRBV6-2/TRBV6-3	TRBD1	TRBJ2-7	many	CASTDRDEQYF	TGTGCCAGTACCGACAGGGACGAGCAGTACTTC
15	TRBV11-2	-	TRBJ1-2	many	CASSLIKRDPYGYTF	TGTGCCAGCAGCTTGATTAAGCGGGATCCCTATGGCTACACCTTC
14	TRBV28	-	TRBJ2-1	-	CASSSRDALPEQFF	TGTGCCAGCAGTTCCCGGGATGCGCTCCCGGAGCAGTTCTTC
12	TRBV18	-	TRBJ1-3	many	CASSPAGNTIYF	TGTGCCAGCTCACCAGCGGGAAACACCATATATTTT
17	TRBV4-1	TRBD1	TRBJ2-2	few	CASSQDKAGGYTGELFF	TGCGCCAGCAGCCAAGATAAGGCAGGGGGCTACACCGGGGAGCTGTTTTTT
17	TRBV7-2	TRBD2	TRBJ2-3	many	CAGSLGLAYENTDTQYF	TGTGCCGGCAGCTTGGGACTAGCGTACGAAAACACAGATACGCAGTATTTT
13	TRBV18	-	TRBJ1-1	many	CASSLADTEEAFF	TGTGCCAGCTCCCTCGCGGATACAGAAGAAGCTTTCTTT
15	TRBV5-1	TRBD1	TRBJ1-1	-	CASSPLTGVNTEAFF	TGCGCCAGCAGCCCGCTAACAGGGGTGAACACTGAAGCTTTCTTT
16	TRBV7-2	TRBD2	TRBJ2-2	-	CASSLGVLAGAGELFF	TGTGCCAGCAGCTTAGGGGTGCTAGCGGGAGCCGGGGAGCTGTTTTTT